These T cell receptor beta chains were read from a single sample in a study of beta chain features in type 1 diabetes. Libraries were prepared by immunoSEQ multiplex PCR; TCRdb keeps only in-frame clonotypes and omits some of them. The profile shows around 200,000 clones, around 13% of them singletons. Material for sequencing was central memory CD4+ T cells from blood. These receptor sequences come from a woman aged 18-35 years in good health. CDR3s include the opening cysteine and the closing phenylalanine or tryptophan. The order of the fields is D gene, V gene, CDR3 length, J gene, clone size, CDR3 DNA, CDR3 protein. The D gene is left open where the match is weak. For some rows the clone size is stated as once, few or many, or as a class when expanded; others skip it.

TRBD2	TRBV7-2	16	TRBJ2-7	few	TGTGCCAGCAGCCCCGGACTAGTGCAATCCTCCTACGAGCAGTACTTC	CASSPGLVQSSYEQYF
-	TRBV18	16	TRBJ2-7	-	TGTGCCAGCTCACCCAATTCCCCAGGGGCTTCAGACGAGCAGTACTTC	CASSPNSPGASDEQYF
-	TRBV11-2	15	TRBJ2-1	-	TGTGCCAGCAGCCTTGACGGGACAAGCTACAATGAGCAGTTCTTC	CASSLDGTSYNEQFF
TRBD1	TRBV7-9	15	TRBJ2-3	few	TGTGCCAGCAGCTTAGGGGCAGGGGGCCTAGATACGCAGTATTTT	CASSLGAGGLDTQYF
TRBD1	TRBV18	18	TRBJ2-1	few	TGTGCCAGCTCACCACTGCAAGTCGGACAGGGTTCGTACAATGAGCAGTTCTTC	CASSPLQVGQGSYNEQFF
TRBD1	TRBV9	15	TRBJ2-2	few	TGTGCCAGCAGCGTTAAGGGACAGGGATCAGGGGAGCTGTTTTTT	CASSVKGQGSGELFF
-	TRBV27	14	TRBJ1-5	few	TGTGCCAGCAGTTTATTGCACTCCAATCAGCCCCAGCATTTT	CASSLLHSNQPQHF
-	TRBV6-1	17	TRBJ1-5	few	TGTGCCAGCAGTGAAGTAGCGGGACGTCTGATCAATCAGCCCCAGCATTTT	CASSEVAGRLINQPQHF
TRBD1	TRBV5-1	15	TRBJ2-2	few	TGCGCCAGCAGCTTGTGGACAGGGGTCTCCGGGGAGCTGTTTTTT	CASSLWTGVSGELFF
TRBD1	TRBV28	17	TRBJ2-4	-	TGTGCCAGCAGTTTACCCGGACAGGGGGCGCATAGGGCCATTCAGTACTTC	CASSLPGQGAHRAIQYF
-	TRBV28	11	TRBJ1-2	-	TGTGCCAGCAGGAGGGACTATGGCTACACCTTC	CASRRDYGYTF
TRBD1	TRBV30	15	TRBJ1-3	few	TGTGCCTGGAGTGTCTACAGGGGATCTGGAAACACCATATATTTT	CAWSVYRGSGNTIYF
-	TRBV7-3	14	TRBJ1-1	-	TGTGCCAGCAGCTCCCAGGGGCTTGGCACTGAAGCTTTCTTT	CASSSQGLGTEAFF
TRBD2	TRBV4-2	19	TRBJ2-7	-	TGTGCCAGCAGCCAAGCGGGACTAGCGGGAGCAAGTTTCGTCTACGAGCAGTACTTC	CASSQAGLAGASFVYEQYF
TRBD1	TRBV28	18	TRBJ2-6	-	TGTGCCAGCAGGAAAGCCGGGACAGGGGTCTCTGGGGCCAACGTCCTGACTTTC	CASRKAGTGVSGANVLTF
-	TRBV7-9	13	TRBJ2-7	few	TGTGCCAGCACCCGGAACAGTGGGTACGAGCAGTACTTC	CASTRNSGYEQYF
-	TRBV27	15	TRBJ2-1	few	TGTGCCAGCAGTCCCGCAGGGGCCAATTACAATGAGCAGTTCTTC	CASSPAGANYNEQFF
TRBD1	TRBV7-2	15	TRBJ1-1	few	TGTGCCAGCAGCCCCCAGGGACAGCGGAACACTGAAGCTTTCTTT	CASSPQGQRNTEAFF
TRBD1	TRBV28	11	TRBJ2-3	few	TGTGCCAGCAGTAACAGGGGGCAGGGGGATTTT	CASSNRGQGDF
TRBD1	TRBV28	13	TRBJ1-2	-	TGTGCCAGCAGCCCGACAGGGCGTTATGGCTACACCTTC	CASSPTGRYGYTF
-	TRBV30	13	TRBJ2-5	few	TGTGCCTGCACAAAGGGGGGGGTGGAGACCCAGTACTTC	CACTKGGVETQYF
-	TRBV19	13	TRBJ2-7	-	TGTGCCAGTAGTCTCCCAGGGACCTACGAGCAGTACTTC	CASSLPGTYEQYF
-	TRBV5-1	12	TRBJ1-2	-	TGCGCCAGCAGCTTTAGTTCATATGGCTACACCTTC	CASSFSSYGYTF
TRBD2	TRBV7-8	14	TRBJ2-7	few	TGTGCCAGCAGCTTAGAGGCGGGAGTCCGCGAGCAGTACTTC	CASSLEAGVREQYF
-	TRBV7-2	15	TRBJ1-4	-	TGTGCCAGCAGCGTCCAACGGGGGGGGAATGAAAAACTGTTTTTT	CASSVQRGGNEKLFF
-	TRBV28	14	TRBJ2-7	few	TGTGCCAGCAGTTTAGGGGGGATACCCTACGAGCAGTACTTC	CASSLGGIPYEQYF
-	TRBV2	13	TRBJ2-7	-	TGTGCCAGCAATCGGGACTTCACCTACGAGCAGTACTTC	CASNRDFTYEQYF
TRBD1	TRBV14	15	TRBJ1-2	few	TGTGCCAGCAGCCAAGGACAGGGGTACAACTATGGCTACACCTTC	CASSQGQGYNYGYTF
-	TRBV30	15	TRBJ1-2	few	TGTGCCTGGAGTGTCCATATTACGGGGAACTATGGCTACACCTTC	CAWSVHITGNYGYTF
-	TRBV19	15	TRBJ1-1	-	TGTGCCAGTAGTTACTCTACCCGGTATGAGTCTGAAGCTTTCTTT	CASSYSTRYESEAFF
TRBD2	TRBV7-2	17	TRBJ2-3	few	TGTGCCAGCTCCCGTCACTTGGGACTAGCGGGGACAGATACGCAGTATTTT	CASSRHLGLAGTDTQYF
-	TRBV30	12	TRBJ2-7	-	TGTGCCTGGACAAAACGGGACTACGAGCAGTACTTC	CAWTKRDYEQYF
-	TRBV19	13	TRBJ2-5	few	TGTGCCACCCAAAGGACACGCCAAGAGACCCAGTACTTC	CATQRTRQETQYF
-	TRBV30	16	TRBJ1-2	few	TGTGCCTGGAGTAGGGTGTCAGCAGGGCGTGGGTATGGCTACACCTTC	CAWSRVSAGRGYGYTF
TRBD1	TRBV30	17	TRBJ1-3	-	TGTGCCTTACTTCCCGGGACAGGGTACTCTTCTGGAAACACCATATATTTT	CALLPGTGYSSGNTIYF